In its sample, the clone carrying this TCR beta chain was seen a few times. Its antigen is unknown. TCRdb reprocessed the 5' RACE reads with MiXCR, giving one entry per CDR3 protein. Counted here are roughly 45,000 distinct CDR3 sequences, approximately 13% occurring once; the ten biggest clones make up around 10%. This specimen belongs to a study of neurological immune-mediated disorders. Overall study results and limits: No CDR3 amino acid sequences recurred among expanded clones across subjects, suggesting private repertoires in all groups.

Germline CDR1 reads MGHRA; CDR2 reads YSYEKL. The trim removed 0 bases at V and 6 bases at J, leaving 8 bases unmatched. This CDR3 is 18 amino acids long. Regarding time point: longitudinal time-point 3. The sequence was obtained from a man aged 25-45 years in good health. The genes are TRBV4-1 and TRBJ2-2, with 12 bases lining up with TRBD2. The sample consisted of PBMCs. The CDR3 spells CASSQEWTSGTRSGELFF. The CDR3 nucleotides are TGCGCCAGCAGCCAAGAGTGGACTAGCGGGACCAGGTCCGGGGAGCTGTTTTTT.